Below are 9 T cell receptor beta chains sequenced from a single sample in a study of blood T cell repertoires in COVID-19. Using immunoSEQ multiplex PCR, the repertoire was profiled, and TCRdb retains in-frame clones only, with some absent. The sample holds tens of thousands of clones, roughly 80% seen once. The sample comprised peripheral blood. These receptors all come from a human donor in a cohort sampled during active COVID-19.

J is TRBJ2-7 and V is TRBV6-6; 11 nucleotides match TRBD2. The CDR3 length is 14 residues. The germline CDR1 and CDR2 sequences are MNHNY and SVGAGI (reference sequence). Trimming cost V 2 bases and J 5 bases; bases outside gene matches: 2. This chain's CDR3 is CASSYTGLADEQYV. The CDR3 DNA sequence: TGTGCCAGCAGTTACACGGGACTAGCGGACGAGCAGTACGTC.

The rearrangement uses TRBV6-2 or TRBV6-3 and TRBJ1-1, with D possibly matching TRBD1 (6 bases). Germline CDR1 is MNHEY and CDR2 is SVGEGT. The CDR3 has 19 amino acids. V lost 5 bases to trimming and J lost 0 bases, with 25 bases between them. Written as DNA, the CDR3 is TGTGCCAGCAGTCTTAACTACCCAGGGACACACTGGGTGAACACTGAAGCTTTCTTT. It translates to CASSLNYPGTHWVNTEAFF.

J is TRBJ2-2 and V is TRBV5-4, with D possibly being TRBD2 (5 bases). The CDR3 contains 14 residues. CDR1 and CDR2 (germline): SGHNT, YYREEE (reference sequence). V lost 9 bases and J 0 bases, leaving 12 bases between the germline ends. The CDR3 nucleotides read TGTGCCACCCAAACGGGAACGAACACCGGGGAGCTGTTTTTT. Its translation: CATQTGTNTGELFF.

The J gene is TRBJ1-6, the V gene TRBV27; 8 positions agree with TRBD1. In germline, CDR1 is MNHEY, CDR2 SMNVEV (reference sequence). The ends lost 3 bases at V and 4 bases at J; junction bases unmatched: 5. The CDR3 consists of 16 residues. The CDR3 loop reads CASSFSGGVYNSPLHF. Written as DNA, the CDR3 is TGTGCCAGCAGTTTCTCAGGGGGCGTTTATAATTCACCCCTCCACTTT.

The chain combines TRBV27 with TRBJ1-6; 7 bases are a match to TRBD1. The CDR3 extends over 14 amino acids. The germline CDR1 and CDR2 sequences are MNHEY and SMNVEV (reference sequence). With 7 bases clipped from V and 10 bases from J, the junction kept 10 bases outside the gene matches. The chain's CDR3 is CASTLTGGGSPLHF. For the CDR3, the DNA is TGTGCCAGCACCCTGACAGGAGGGGGCTCACCCCTCCACTTT.

The chain links TRBV5-6 to TRBJ1-1; weak D call: TRBD1 (5 bases). The CDR3 loop spans 18 amino acids. The V gene's germline CDR1 is SGHDT and CDR2 YYEEEE. Trimming cost V 5 bases and J 3 bases, with 26 bases left between them. The CDR3 coding sequence is TGTGCCAGCAGGGGCAACGCGGGACTCCGTGGGAGTGACACTGAAGCTTTCTTT. Residues: CASRGNAGLRGSDTEAFF. The entire variable domain, with the rest obtained from reference TRBV5-6 and TRBJ1-1, is as follows: DAGVTQSPTHLIKTRGQQVTLRCSPKSGHDTVSWYQQALGQGPQFIFQYYEEEERQRGNFPDRFSGHQFPNYSSELNVNALLLGDSALYLCASRGNAGLRGSDTEAFFGQGTRLTVV.

The chain uses TRBV3-1 (or the pseudogene TRBV3-2) and TRBJ2-5; D might be TRBD1 (5 bases). Germline lookup yields CDR1 LGHDT and CDR2 YNNKEL (reference sequence). This CDR3 is built from 12 residues. V dropped 1 base and J dropped 13 bases, with 13 bases sitting between them. The CDR3 bases are TGTGCCAGCAGCCAAGCAGGGCCTCACAGGTACTTC. Amino acid sequence: CASSQAGPHRYF.

The J gene is TRBJ1-1, the V gene TRBV5-1; D is ambiguous. The V and J ends lost 2 bases and 2 bases respectively, with 10 bases between them. Per the germline V gene, CDR1 is SGHRS and CDR2 is YFSETQ. The CDR3 is 14 amino acids. The CDR3 spells CASSFDIYNTEAFF. CDR3 in DNA: TGCGCCAGCAGCTTTGACATATATAACACTGAAGCTTTCTTT.

The CDR3 nucleotides read TGTGCCAGCTCACAAGAGACCCAGTACTTC. This sequence encodes CASSQETQYF. This chain links TRBV21-1 with TRBJ2-5; TRBD1 is taken as the D call from the table, unchecked against the DNA. TRBV21-1 counts as a pseudogene. The CDR3 length is 10 residues.